The 14 T cell receptor beta chains given below trace back to one sample, sequenced in a study of tumor-infiltrating lymphocytes in oesophageal squamous cell carcinoma. Via MiXCR, TCRdb re-called the PCR reads, giving one row per CDR3 protein. In the table there are about 3,700 distinct CDR3 sequences, roughly 13% of which are singletons. The sample taken for sequencing was esophageal tumor tissue. The receptors shown here come from a male donor with esophageal squamous cell carcinoma.

This clonotype occurred many times. This sequence joins TRBV5-6 and TRBJ2-5; D is unclear. V lost 3 bases and J lost 0, with 6 bases in between. CDR1 SGHDT and CDR2 YYEEEE come from the germline V gene. This CDR3 region has 13 residues. CDR3 nucleotides: TGTGCCAGCAGCTCCGGATACCAAGAGACCCAGTACTTC. Translating gives CASSSGYQETQYF.

By share, this clonotype counts as medium-sized. The chain is built from TRBV6-1 and TRBJ2-7; the D call may be TRBD1 or TRBD2 (5 bases each). CDR1 is MNHNS and CDR2 is SASEGT in the germline V gene. The CDR3 runs to 15 residues. Trimming cost V 7 bases and J 3 bases, with 19 bases left between them. CDR3 sequence: CASTTGGDGLYEQYF. CDR3 coding DNA: TGTGCCAGCACTACGGGTGGGGACGGCCTCTACGAGCAGTACTTC.

This clonotype is deemed medium-sized. The V and J genes are TRBV7-3 and TRBJ2-2, with 12 bases matching TRBD2. V shed 4 bases and J 4 bases; nucleotides not matched to a gene: 4. In germline, CDR1 is SGHTA, CDR2 FQGTGA. The CDR3 contains 16 residues. CDR3: CASSWTSGVSTGELFF. The DNA of the CDR3 is TGTGCCAGCAGCTGGACTAGCGGGGTTAGCACCGGGGAGCTGTTTTTT.

This clonotype has at least ten counts. Because the CDR3's place on the DNA is in doubt, the DNA is left out and the CDR3 is given as listed by TCRdb. The chain has TRBV11-2 and TRBJ2-2; TRBD1, as called in the table, went unchecked against the DNA. Both ends counted, the CDR3 spans 18 residues. CDR1 SGHAT and CDR2 FQNNGV come from the germline V gene. Here the CDR3 reads CASSLVLAQGYDTGELFF.

This clonotype is categorized as medium-sized. J is TRBJ1-2 and V is TRBV7-9, with TRBD1 identical over 9 bases. The junction had 6 bases not matched to a gene; V was cut back by 2 bases and J by 5 bases. In germline, CDR1 is SEHNR, CDR2 FQNEAQ (reference sequence). The CDR3 totals 15 residues. The CDR3 region is CASSLSGGTGYGYTF. CDR3 nucleotides: TGTGCCAGCAGCTTAAGTGGAGGGACAGGGTATGGCTACACCTTC.

A few counts support this clonotype. The chain recombines TRBV19 with TRBJ1-3, with TRBD1 identical over 10 bases. The J segment lost 4 bases and the V segment lost 6 bases, leaving 3 bases of the junction unmatched. The germline V gene encodes CDR1 LNHDA and CDR2 SQIVND (reference sequence). This CDR3 has 14 residues. CDR3 nucleotides: TGTGCCAGTAGCGTGACAGGGGGCGGAAACACCATATATTTT. Residues: CASSVTGGGNTIYF.

This clonotype is medium-sized (0.01 to 0.1%) in the sample. This chain connects TRBV7-2 to TRBJ1-1; D remains ambiguous. Trimming cost V 5 bases and J 1 base, with 11 bases left between them. CDR3 length: 14 amino acids. From germline, CDR1 is SGHTA and CDR2 FQGNSA. The CDR3 is CASSRGRPNTEAFF. The DNA of the CDR3 is TGTGCCAGCAGCAGAGGACGGCCGAACACTGAAGCTTTCTTT.

This clonotype is medium-sized. The chain joins TRBV12-3 or TRBV12-4 to TRBJ1-1; D not resolved. V was cut by 6 bases and J by 0 bases, with 11 bases left in between. The CDR3 extends over 14 amino acids. This CDR3 reads CASSLGTLNTEAFF. CDR3 bases: TGTGCCAGCAGCCTTGGCACTTTGAACACTGAAGCTTTCTTT.

This rearrangement joins TRBV5-1 to TRBJ1-3, with a weak D call TRBD1 (5 bases). The CDR3 totals 15 residues. CDR1 SGHRS and CDR2 YFSETQ come from the germline V gene. V lost 5 bases and J lost 0, with 12 bases in between. The CDR3 bases are TGCGCCAGCAGATTTGGGGACCTCTCTGGAAACACCATATATTTT. This translates into CASRFGDLSGNTIYF.

The chain couples TRBV11-3 to TRBJ1-1, with D unresolved. This CDR3 is built from 15 residues. The germline gives CDR1 SGHNT, CDR2 YENEEA. Trimming pared 0 bases from V and 7 bases from J, leaving 15 bases between. As DNA, the CDR3 is TGTGCCAGCAGCTTAGATTCGGGAGGACGGCTTGAAGCTTTCTTT. Translated: CASSLDSGGRLEAFF.

This clonotype occurred a few times. The rearrangement links TRBV2 to TRBJ2-5; tentative D call: TRBD2 (6 bases). The germline CDR1 and CDR2 sequences are SNHLY and FYNNEI. CDR3 length: 11 residues. The germline V and J ends were trimmed by 8 bases and 11 bases, with 15 bases remaining between them. The DNA for the CDR3 is TGTGCCAGCGGAGGGGAGTGGGAGCAGTACTTC. This translates into CASGGEWEQYF.

This clonotype was detected ten times or more. This chain joins TRBV6-1 and TRBJ2-2; 8 nucleotides agree with TRBD2. The CDR3 has 16 amino acids. After removal of 5 bases from V and 5 bases from J, the junction contained 10 bases not matched to a gene. Germline V gene lookup returns CDR1 MNHNS and CDR2 SASEGT. CDR3 in amino acids: CASSYTSGGQTGELFF. CDR3 bases: TGTGCCAGCAGTTATACAAGCGGGGGCCAAACCGGGGAGCTGTTTTTT.

This clonotype was found many times. Possible read error: a much larger clone is one base away. CDR3 bases: TGTGCCGGTGGTCTGGTGGCTCCCGGGGAGCTGTATTTT. This translates into CAGGLVAPGELYF. V gene TRBV7-2 combines with J gene TRBJ2-3, with a possible D match to TRBD2 (5 bases). The CDR3 is 13 residues long. V shed 11 bases and J shed 14 bases, with 26 bases lying between them. Looked up from germline, CDR1 is SGHTA and CDR2 is FQGNSA.

By sample share, this clonotype is medium-sized. The rearrangement uses TRBV12-3 or TRBV12-4 and TRBJ2-1; D perhaps matches TRBD2 (6 bases). The ends were cut back, 7 bases at V and 7 bases at J, with 11 bases in the middle. This CDR3 region has 12 residues. In DNA, the CDR3 is TGTGCCAGCACCTTGGCGGGGAATGAGCAGTTCTTC. Translated: CASTLAGNEQFF.